A single sample gave rise to the 3 T cell receptor beta chains below, sequenced in a study of OX40 agonist ivuxolimab in advanced cancers. The library was produced with the immunoSEQ multiplex PCR assay. The source is immuneACCESS, and TCRdb retained only in-frame sequences with V and J called. Part of the clones is not carried over; for the studies checked, unresolved V genes explain less than half of this, and the remainder is unexplained. The sample table lists tens of thousands of clones, about 88% of them with a count of one. Roughly 14% of the sample is in the top ten clones. Material: CD4+ or CD8+ T cells sorted from blood, obtained in a trial of the OX40 agonist ivuxolimab. The receptors derive from an adult with an advanced solid tumor such as melanoma, head and neck, liver or kidney cancer.

This rearrangement joins TRBV7-9 to TRBJ2-7; 7 bases map to TRBD1. Trimming took 5 bases from V and 2 from J; bases not matched to a gene: 3. Germline loops: CDR1 SEHNR, CDR2 FQNEAQ (reference sequence). CDR3 length: 13 amino acids. CDR3 coding DNA: TGTGCCAGCAGCCGACAGGGCCCCTACGAGCAGTACTTC. It is translated as CASSRQGPYEQYF.

This sequence joins TRBV28 and TRBJ2-7, with TRBD1 matching over 8 bases. The junction had 8 bases not matched to a gene; V was cut back by 7 bases and J by 3 bases. The V gene's germline CDR1 is MDHEN and CDR2 SYDVKM. This CDR3 has 14 residues. CDR3 loop: CASTVPGTGYEQYF. CDR3 nucleotide sequence: TGTGCCAGCACGGTCCCGGGGACAGGCTACGAGCAGTACTTC.

This clone was counted only a few times. V gene TRBV28 combines with J gene TRBJ2-7, with TRBD2 matching 11 bases. In germline, CDR1 is MDHEN, CDR2 SYDVKM. This CDR3 has 13 residues. V was clipped by 8 bases and J by 1 base; unmatched bases: 1. CDR3 coding DNA: TGTGCCAGCCTAGCGGGAGGTTCCTACGAGCAGTACTTC. This codes for CASLAGGSYEQYF.